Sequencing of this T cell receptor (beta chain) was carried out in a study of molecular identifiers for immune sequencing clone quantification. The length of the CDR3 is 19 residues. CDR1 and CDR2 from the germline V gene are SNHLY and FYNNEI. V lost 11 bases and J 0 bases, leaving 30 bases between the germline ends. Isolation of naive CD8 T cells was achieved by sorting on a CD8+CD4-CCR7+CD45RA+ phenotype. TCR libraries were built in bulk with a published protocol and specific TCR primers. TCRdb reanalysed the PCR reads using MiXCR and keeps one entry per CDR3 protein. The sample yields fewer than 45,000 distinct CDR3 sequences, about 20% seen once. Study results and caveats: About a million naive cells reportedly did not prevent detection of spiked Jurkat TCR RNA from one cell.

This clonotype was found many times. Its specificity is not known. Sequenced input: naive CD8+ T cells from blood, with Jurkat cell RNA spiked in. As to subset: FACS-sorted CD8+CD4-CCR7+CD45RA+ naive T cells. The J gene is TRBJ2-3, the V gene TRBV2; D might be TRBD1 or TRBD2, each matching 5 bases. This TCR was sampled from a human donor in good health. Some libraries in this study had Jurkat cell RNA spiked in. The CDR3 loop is CAVLGVGEGHSESTDTQYF. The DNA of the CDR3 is TGTGCCGTATTGGGAGTGGGCGAAGGACACTCCGAGAGCACAGATACGCAGTATTTT.